The entry that follows covers one TCR beta chain sequence. Its antigen is not known. The entry originates in a study of shared clonotypes between healthy human individuals. Overall study context: Plates per donor: three CD4 naive, three CD4 memory, two CD8 naive, one CD8 memory.

Methods used by the authors: ImmunoSEQ yielded junction-only sequences lacking quality scores, so filtering differed. Sequenced by immunoSEQ multiplex PCR; TCRdb stores in-frame clones only, minus some. Clonal size and the V and J genes are those of that table, whereas D and trimming came from the DNA. The data contain roughly 2 million clones, approximately 95% of them singletons. Regarding the study as a whole: Large depth notwithstanding, sorted-subset sequencing proved incomplete by rarefaction. Estimated clonotype richness was generally higher in naive than memory subsets.

This receptor was identified in a man aged 18 to 30 in good health. Sequencing was carried out using naive CD4+ T cells sorted from blood. Subset noted: CD45RA+ positively selected.

The CDR3 sequence is CATTAGTQTQYF. The CDR3 nucleotides are TGTGCCACCACTGCCGGGACCCAGACCCAGTACTTC. The chain combines TRBV2 with TRBJ2-5, with D perhaps matching TRBD1 or TRBD2 (5 bases each). There are 12 residues in the CDR3. V lost 10 bases and J 6 bases, leaving 15 bases between the germline ends. CDR1 SNHLY and CDR2 FYNNEI come from the germline V gene.